This section outlines one TCR beta chain sequence together with its context. From germline, CDR1 is SGHRS and CDR2 YFSETQ. The CDR3 sequence is 12 residues long. The V end lost 5 bases, the J end lost 8 bases, and 10 bases lay between the germline ends. The data are from a study of blood T cell repertoires in COVID-19. Libraries were prepared by immunoSEQ multiplex PCR; TCRdb keeps only in-frame clonotypes and omits some of them. In the table there are about 110,000 clones, about 80% of which are singletons. Sequenced sample: peripheral blood. This chain connects TRBV5-1 to TRBJ1-4; TRBD1 might be the D (5 bases). The clonotype originates from a woman between 65 and 79 years old with acute or convalescent COVID-19. CDR3 residues: CASRAGREKLFF. In DNA, the CDR3 is TGCGCCAGCAGAGCAGGGCGCGAAAAACTGTTTTTT.